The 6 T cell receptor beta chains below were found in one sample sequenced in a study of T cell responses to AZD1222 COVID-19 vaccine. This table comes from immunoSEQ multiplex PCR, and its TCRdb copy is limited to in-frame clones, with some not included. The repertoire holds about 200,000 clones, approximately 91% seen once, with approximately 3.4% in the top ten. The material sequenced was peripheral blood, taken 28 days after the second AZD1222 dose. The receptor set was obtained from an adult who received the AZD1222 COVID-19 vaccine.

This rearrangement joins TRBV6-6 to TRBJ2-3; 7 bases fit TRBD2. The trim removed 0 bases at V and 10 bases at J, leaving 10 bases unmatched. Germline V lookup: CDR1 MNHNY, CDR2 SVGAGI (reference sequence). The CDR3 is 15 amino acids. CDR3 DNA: TGTGCCAGCAGTTACTCGAACGCTGGGGCGGGGGCGCAGTATTTT. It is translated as CASSYSNAGAGAQYF.

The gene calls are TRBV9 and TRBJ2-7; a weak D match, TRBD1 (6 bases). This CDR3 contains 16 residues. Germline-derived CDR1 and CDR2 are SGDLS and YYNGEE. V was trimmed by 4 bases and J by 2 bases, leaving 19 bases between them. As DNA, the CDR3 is TGTGCCAGCAGCCCCTCTCAGGGGAGAAGGGCCTACGAGCAGTACTTC. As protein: CASSPSQGRRAYEQYF.

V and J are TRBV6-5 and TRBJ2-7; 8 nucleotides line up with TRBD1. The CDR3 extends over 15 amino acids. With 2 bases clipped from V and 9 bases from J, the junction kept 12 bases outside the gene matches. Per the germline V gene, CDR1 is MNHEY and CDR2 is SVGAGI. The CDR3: CASSYEGTGVGWQYF. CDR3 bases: TGTGCCAGCAGTTACGAAGGGACAGGAGTTGGCTGGCAGTACTTC.

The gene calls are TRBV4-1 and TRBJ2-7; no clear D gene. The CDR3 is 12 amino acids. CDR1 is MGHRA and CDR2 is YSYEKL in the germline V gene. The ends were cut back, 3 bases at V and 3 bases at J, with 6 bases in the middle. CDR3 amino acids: CASSQVNYEQYF. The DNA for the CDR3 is TGCGCCAGCAGCCAGGTCAACTACGAGCAGTACTTC.

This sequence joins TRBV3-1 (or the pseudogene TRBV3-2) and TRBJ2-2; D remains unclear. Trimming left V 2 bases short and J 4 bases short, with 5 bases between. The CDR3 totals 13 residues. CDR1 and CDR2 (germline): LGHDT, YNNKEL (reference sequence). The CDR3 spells CASSQIATGELFF. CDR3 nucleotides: TGTGCCAGCAGCCAAATCGCCACCGGGGAGCTGTTTTTT.

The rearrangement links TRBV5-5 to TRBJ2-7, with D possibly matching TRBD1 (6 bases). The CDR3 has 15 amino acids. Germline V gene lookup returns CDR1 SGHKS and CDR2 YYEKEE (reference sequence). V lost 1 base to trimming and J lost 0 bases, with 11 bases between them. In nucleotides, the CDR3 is TGTGCCAGCAGCTTGCAAGCCAGGGGCTCCTACGAGCAGTACTTC. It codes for CASSLQARGSYEQYF.